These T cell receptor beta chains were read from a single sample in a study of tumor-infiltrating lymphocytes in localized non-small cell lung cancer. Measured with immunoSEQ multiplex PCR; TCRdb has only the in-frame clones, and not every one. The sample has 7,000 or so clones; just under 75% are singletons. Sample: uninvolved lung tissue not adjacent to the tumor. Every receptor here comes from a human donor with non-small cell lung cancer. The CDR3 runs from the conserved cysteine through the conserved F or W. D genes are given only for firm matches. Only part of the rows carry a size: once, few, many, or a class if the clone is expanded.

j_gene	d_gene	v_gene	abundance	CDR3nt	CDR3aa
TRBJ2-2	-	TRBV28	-	TGTGCCAGCAGTTCCGGGACTAACACCGGGGAGCTGTTTTTT	CASSSGTNTGELFF
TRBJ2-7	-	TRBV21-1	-	TGTGCCAGCAGAACGATAAAACGGCCCTTTACCTACGAGCAGTACTTC	CASRTIKRPFTYEQYF
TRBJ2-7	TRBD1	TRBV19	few	TGTGCCAGTAGTTCAAACTCCGCAGACAGGGTCTACGAGCAGTACTTC	CASSSNSADRVYEQYF
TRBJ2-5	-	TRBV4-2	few	TGTGCCAGCAGCGTACGATACCAAGAGACCCAGTACTTC	CASSVRYQETQYF
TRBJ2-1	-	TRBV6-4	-	TGTGCCAGCAGCGGGGGATTTGGCAATGAGCAGTTCTTC	CASSGGFGNEQFF
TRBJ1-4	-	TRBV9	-	TGTGCCAGCAGCCCCCAGTTCGGGGGAAATGAAAAACTGTTTTTT	CASSPQFGGNEKLFF
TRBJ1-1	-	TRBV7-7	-	TGTGCCAGCAGCTTAGGGCGGAACACTGAAGCTTTCTTT	CASSLGRNTEAFF
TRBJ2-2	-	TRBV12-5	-	TGTGCTAGTGGCCGGGGAGGAAAGGCGAACACCGGGGAGCTGTTTTTT	CASGRGGKANTGELFF
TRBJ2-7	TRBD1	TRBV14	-	TGTGCCAGCAGCCAAGAGACAGGGGGCTACGAGCAGTACTTC	CASSQETGGYEQYF
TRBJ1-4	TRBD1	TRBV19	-	TGTGCCAGTAGTATGCTGACAGGGGCGGGGGAAAAACTGTTTTTT	CASSMLTGAGEKLFF
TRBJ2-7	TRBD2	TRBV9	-	TGTGCCAGCAGCGTAGGGGCTAGCGGGGTCCCCTACGAGCAGTACTTC	CASSVGASGVPYEQYF
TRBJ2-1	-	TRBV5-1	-	TGCGCCAGCAGCGGGACTGTACCGACCTACAATGAGCAGTTCTTC	CASSGTVPTYNEQFF
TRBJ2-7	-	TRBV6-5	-	TGTGCCAGCAGTTATATGGGTCGGGACGAGCAGTACTTC	CASSYMGRDEQYF
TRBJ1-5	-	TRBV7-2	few	TGTGCCAGCAGCCCCGGGGTCGGAAGCAATCAGCCCCAGCATTTT	CASSPGVGSNQPQHF
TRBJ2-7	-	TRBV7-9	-	TGTGCCAGCAGCCCCGGGACGTCCTACGAGCAGTACTTC	CASSPGTSYEQYF
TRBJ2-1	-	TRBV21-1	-	TGTGCCAGCAGCAAAGCGGGGGAGGAATTCCATGAGCAGTTCTTC	CASSKAGEEFHEQFF
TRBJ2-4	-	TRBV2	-	TGTGCCAGCAGTGAAGCCATAGGGCTACCCAAAAACATTCAGTACTTC	CASSEAIGLPKNIQYF
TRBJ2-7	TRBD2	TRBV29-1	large	TGCAGCGCAAGCGGGTCTAGCGGGAGGGGGACCTACGAGCAGTACTTC	CSASGSSGRGTYEQYF
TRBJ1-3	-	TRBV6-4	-	TGTGCCAGCAGTGACCCTGACAGCTCTGGAAACACCATATATTTT	CASSDPDSSGNTIYF
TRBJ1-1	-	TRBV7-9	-	TGTGCCAGCAGCTTCGGACGGCACACTGAAGCTTTCTTT	CASSFGRHTEAFF
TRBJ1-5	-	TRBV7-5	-	TGTGCCAGAAGCCTCCATTGGCCTAATCAGCCCCAGCATTTT	CARSLHWPNQPQHF
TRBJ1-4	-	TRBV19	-	TGTGCCACCGAGGGCGCGGGATTTAATGAAAAACTGTTTTTT	CATEGAGFNEKLFF
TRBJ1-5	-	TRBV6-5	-	TGTGCCAGCAGTTACTCGGCAGGGGTTCCTCAGCCCCAGCATTTT	CASSYSAGVPQPQHF
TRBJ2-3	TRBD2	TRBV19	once	TGTGCCAGTAGTCCTCGACTAGCCCCAGATACGCAGTATTTT	CASSPRLAPDTQYF
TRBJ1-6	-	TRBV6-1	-	TGTGCCAGCGGCCGGGACGGAGATAATTCACCCCTCCACTTT	CASGRDGDNSPLHF
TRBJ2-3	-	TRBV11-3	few	TGTGCCAGCAGCTTAGGGATGCCCACAGATACGCAGTATTTT	CASSLGMPTDTQYF
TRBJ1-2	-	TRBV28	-	TGTGCCAGCAGTTTCCCCCAGGCTGCTGGGGGCTACACCTTC	CASSFPQAAGGYTF
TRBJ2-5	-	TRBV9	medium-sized	TGTGCCAGCAGCTCCACTCCAGCGGGACAGGAGACCCAGTACTTC	CASSSTPAGQETQYF
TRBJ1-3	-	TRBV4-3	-	TGCGCCAGCAGCCAAGATCTGGTCCTCTCTGGAAACACCATATATTTT	CASSQDLVLSGNTIYF
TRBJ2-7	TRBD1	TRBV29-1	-	TGCAGCGTTGAAGGGACAGGGGGTACCTACGAGCAGTACTTC	CSVEGTGGTYEQYF
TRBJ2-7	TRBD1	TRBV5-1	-	TGCGCCAGCAGCCCCGTTGCAGGGACAGGGCAATACGAGCAGTACTTC	CASSPVAGTGQYEQYF
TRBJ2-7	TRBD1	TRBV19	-	TGTGCCAGTAGGACCGGGACAGGGACCGTCCCCTACGAGCAGTACTTC	CASRTGTGTVPYEQYF
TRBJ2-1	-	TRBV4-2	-	TGTGCCAGCAGCCAACGCCCCTTCGGAGGAGAAGGTGAGCAGTTCTTC	CASSQRPFGGEGEQFF
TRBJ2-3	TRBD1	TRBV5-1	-	TGCGCCAGCAGCTTGGTACACAGGGGCCCCACAGATACGCAGTATTTT	CASSLVHRGPTDTQYF
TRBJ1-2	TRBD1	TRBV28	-	TGTGCCAGCAGTTTACTACGACAGGGTGGCTACACCTTC	CASSLLRQGGYTF
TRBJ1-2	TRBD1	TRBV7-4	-	TGTGCCAGCAGAGTTAACAGGGGGCCAGGCTATGGCTACACCTTC	CASRVNRGPGYGYTF
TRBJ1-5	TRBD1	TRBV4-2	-	TGTGCCAGCAGCCAAGACAGGGGGCGTCGACAGCCCCAGCATTTT	CASSQDRGRRQPQHF
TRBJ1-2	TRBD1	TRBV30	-	TGTGCCTGGAGCCCGGGACAGGGGCCTTCCTATGGCTACACCTTC	CAWSPGQGPSYGYTF
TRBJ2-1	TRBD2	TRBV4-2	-	TGTGCCAGCAGCCACCCCGGGACTAGCCCCGGCAATGAGCAGTTCTTC	CASSHPGTSPGNEQFF
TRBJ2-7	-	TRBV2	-	TGTGCCAGCATGGCAGCTTACTACGAGCAGTACTTC	CASMAAYYEQYF
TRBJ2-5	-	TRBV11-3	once	TGTGCCAGCAGCCCACAGGCATGGCAGGGTGTAGAGACCCAGTACTTC	CASSPQAWQGVETQYF
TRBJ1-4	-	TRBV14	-	TGTGCCAGCAGCCTCGGACGAGGGGGAAATGAAAAACTGTTTTTT	CASSLGRGGNEKLFF
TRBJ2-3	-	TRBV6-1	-	TGTGCCTATGGGCAGGGTGACACAGATACGCAGTATTTT	CAYGQGDTDTQYF
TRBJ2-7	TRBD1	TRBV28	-	TGTGCCAGCACCTCTGCACAGGGGGCTATCGAGCAGTACTTC	CASTSAQGAIEQYF